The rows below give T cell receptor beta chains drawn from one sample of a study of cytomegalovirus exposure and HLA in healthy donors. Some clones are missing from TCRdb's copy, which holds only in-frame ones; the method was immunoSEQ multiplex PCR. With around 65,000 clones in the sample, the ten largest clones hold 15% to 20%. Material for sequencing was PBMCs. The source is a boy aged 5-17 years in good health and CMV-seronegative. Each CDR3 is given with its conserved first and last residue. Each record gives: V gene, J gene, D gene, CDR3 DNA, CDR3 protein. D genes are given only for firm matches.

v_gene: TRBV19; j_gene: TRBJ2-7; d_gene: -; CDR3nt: TGTGCCAGTAGTATTCCGGGTCTCCAATACGAGCAGTACTTC; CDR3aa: CASSIPGLQYEQYF
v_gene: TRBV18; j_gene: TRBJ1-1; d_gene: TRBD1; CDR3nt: TGTGCCAGCTCACCACGCCGGGACAGGGGTTTGGAGGCTTTCTTT; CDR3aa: CASSPRRDRGLEAFF
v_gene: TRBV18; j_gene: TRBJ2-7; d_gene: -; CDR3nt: TGTGCCAGCTCACCACCCGGGGAGAGCGAGCAGTACTTC; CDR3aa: CASSPPGESEQYF
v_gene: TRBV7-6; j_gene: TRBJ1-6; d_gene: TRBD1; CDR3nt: TGTGCCAGCAGCGGGACAGGGAATTCACCCCTCCACTTT; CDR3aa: CASSGTGNSPLHF
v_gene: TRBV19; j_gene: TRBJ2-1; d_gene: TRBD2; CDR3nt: TGTGCCAGTAGTATCCTAGCGGGTCACAATGAGCAGTTCTTC; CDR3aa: CASSILAGHNEQFF
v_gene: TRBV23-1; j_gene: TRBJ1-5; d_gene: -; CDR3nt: TGCGCCCGCGCTCAGGAGGTCTTGAGCAATCAGCCCCAGCATTTT; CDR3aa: CARAQEVLSNQPQHF
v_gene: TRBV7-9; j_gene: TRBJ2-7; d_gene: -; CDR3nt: TGTGCCAGCAGCTTATTGGGCCGTGCAGGGGCCTCCTACGAGCAGTACTTC; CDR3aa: CASSLLGRAGASYEQYF
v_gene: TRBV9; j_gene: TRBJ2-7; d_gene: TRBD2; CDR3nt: TGTGCCCGGGAGGAAGGAGACTGTGACTACGAGCAGTACTTC; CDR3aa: CAREEGDCDYEQYF
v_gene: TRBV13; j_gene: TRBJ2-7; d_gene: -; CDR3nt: TGTGCCAGCAGCTTAGGTACAGGCCAAGCCTACGAGCAGTACTTC; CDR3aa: CASSLGTGQAYEQYF
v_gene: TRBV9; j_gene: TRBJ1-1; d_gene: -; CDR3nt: TGTGCCAGCAGCGTAGAACCTCGGGGTTGGATGAACACTGAAGCTTTCTTT; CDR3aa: CASSVEPRGWMNTEAFF
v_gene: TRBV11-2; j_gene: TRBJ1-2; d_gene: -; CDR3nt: TGTGCCAGCAGCCGAGGGGGGGTTGGAAGCTATGGCTACACCTTC; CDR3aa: CASSRGGVGSYGYTF
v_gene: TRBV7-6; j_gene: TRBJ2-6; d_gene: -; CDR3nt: TGTGCCAGCAGCCACTCCTGGGGCAGTGCTGGGGCCAACGTCCTGACTTTC; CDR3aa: CASSHSWGSAGANVLTF
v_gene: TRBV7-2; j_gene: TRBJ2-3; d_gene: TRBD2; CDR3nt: TGTGCCAGCAGCCTAACCGTAGCGGGAGGGGTTGGGAGCACAGATACGCAGTATTTT; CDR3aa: CASSLTVAGGVGSTDTQYF
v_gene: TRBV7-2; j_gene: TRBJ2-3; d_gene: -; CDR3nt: TGTGCCACCTCCCCCGGGGGAATGGGCACAGATACGCAGTATTTT; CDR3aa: CATSPGGMGTDTQYF
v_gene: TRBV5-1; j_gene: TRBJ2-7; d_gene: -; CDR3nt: TGCGCCAGCAGCTTGGGGGACATTACCGACGAGCAGTACTTC; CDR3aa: CASSLGDITDEQYF
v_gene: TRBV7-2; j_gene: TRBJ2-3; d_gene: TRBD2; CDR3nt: TGTGCCAGCAGCTTTAGCCCCGCGGGAGGCGCAGATACGCAGTATTTT; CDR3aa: CASSFSPAGGADTQYF
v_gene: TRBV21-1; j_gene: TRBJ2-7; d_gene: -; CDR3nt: TGTGCCAGCAGGAACCGGGACAGGGAGTTTTACGAGCAGTACTTC; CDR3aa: CASRNRDREFYEQYF
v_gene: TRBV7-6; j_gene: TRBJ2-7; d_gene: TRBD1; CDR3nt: TGTGCCAGCAGCTTAGCGACAGGGGGCCGCGAGCAGTACTTC; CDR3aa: CASSLATGGREQYF
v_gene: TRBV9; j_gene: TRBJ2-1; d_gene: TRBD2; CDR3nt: TGTGCCAGCACTTCTAGCGGTTCTACCTACAATGAGCAGTTCTTC; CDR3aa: CASTSSGSTYNEQFF
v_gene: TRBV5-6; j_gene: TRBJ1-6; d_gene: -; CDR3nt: TGTGCCAGCAGCTTGTTGTTCGGGGACTCCAATTCCCCCCTCCACTTT; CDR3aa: CASSLLFGDSNSPLHF
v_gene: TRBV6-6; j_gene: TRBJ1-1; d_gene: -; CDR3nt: TGTGCCAGCAGTCCCTCGGACGGGGACACTGAAGCTTTCTTT; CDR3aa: CASSPSDGDTEAFF
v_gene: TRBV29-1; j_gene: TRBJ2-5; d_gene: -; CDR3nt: TGCAGCGTGGACCACCCCACAGGGACGACCCAGTACTTC; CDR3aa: CSVDHPTGTTQYF
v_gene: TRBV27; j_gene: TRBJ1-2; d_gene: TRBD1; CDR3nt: TGTGCCAGCAGGCCGACAGGGAAGGTCTATGGCTACACCTTC; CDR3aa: CASRPTGKVYGYTF
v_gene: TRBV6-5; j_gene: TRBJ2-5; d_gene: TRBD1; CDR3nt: TGTGCCAGCAGTTACTCGACAGGGCAAGAGACCCAGTACTTC; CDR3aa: CASSYSTGQETQYF
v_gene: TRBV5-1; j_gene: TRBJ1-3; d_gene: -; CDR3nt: TGCGCCAGCAGCTTGGCAGGGTCTGACGGAAACACCATATATTTT; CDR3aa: CASSLAGSDGNTIYF
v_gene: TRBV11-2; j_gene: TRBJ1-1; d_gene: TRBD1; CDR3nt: TGTGCCAGCAGCTTAGATCGACAGGGCCTTTTTATGAACACTGAAGCTTTCTTT; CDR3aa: CASSLDRQGLFMNTEAFF
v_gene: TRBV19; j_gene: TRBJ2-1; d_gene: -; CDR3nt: TGTGCCAGTAGTATAAGGCGGGACCAGGAAGTGTTCTTC; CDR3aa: CASSIRRDQEVFF
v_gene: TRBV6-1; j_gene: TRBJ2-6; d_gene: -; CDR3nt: TGTGCCAGCATTACAGGGTTTTTTGGGGCCAACGTCCTGACTTTC; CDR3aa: CASITGFFGANVLTF
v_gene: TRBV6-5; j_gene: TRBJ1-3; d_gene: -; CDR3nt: TGTGCCACCACAGGGAGCTCTGGAAACACCATATATTTT; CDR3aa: CATTGSSGNTIYF
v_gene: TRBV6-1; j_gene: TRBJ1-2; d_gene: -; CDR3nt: TGTGCCAGCAGTGTTGACAGTTTCTATGGCTACACCTTC; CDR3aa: CASSVDSFYGYTF
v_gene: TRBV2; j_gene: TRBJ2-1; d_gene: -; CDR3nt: TGTGCCAGCAGTGAAGGCAGGGTAGAGCAGTTCTTC; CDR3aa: CASSEGRVEQFF
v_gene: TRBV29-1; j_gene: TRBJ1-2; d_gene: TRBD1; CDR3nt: TGCAGCGCCTCTGGGACAGGGGAAGGTATCTATGGCTACACCTTC; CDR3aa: CSASGTGEGIYGYTF
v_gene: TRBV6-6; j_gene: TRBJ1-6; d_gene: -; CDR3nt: TGTGCCAGCGGTTATTCAAGGAGCTCCTATAATTCACCCCTCCACTTT; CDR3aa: CASGYSRSSYNSPLHF
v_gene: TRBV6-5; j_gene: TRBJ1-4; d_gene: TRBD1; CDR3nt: TGTGCCAGCAGTCAGGGGGCTAATGAAAAACTGTTTTTT; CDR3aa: CASSQGANEKLFF
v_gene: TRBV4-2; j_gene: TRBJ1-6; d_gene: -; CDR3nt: TGTGCCAGCAGCCAAGATTTCTCCGGTTCACCCCTCCACTTT; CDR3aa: CASSQDFSGSPLHF
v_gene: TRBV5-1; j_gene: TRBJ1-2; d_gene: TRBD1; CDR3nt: TGCGCCAGCAGCTTGGTAGGACAGGGTGATGGCTACACCTTC; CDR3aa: CASSLVGQGDGYTF
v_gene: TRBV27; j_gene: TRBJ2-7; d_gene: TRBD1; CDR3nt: TGTGCCAGCAGTTCTAACAGGGGTTCCTACGAGCAGTACTTC; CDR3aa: CASSSNRGSYEQYF
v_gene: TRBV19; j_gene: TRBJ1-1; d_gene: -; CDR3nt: TGTGCCAGTACCTCGGACAGCTATAACACTGAAGCTTTCTTT; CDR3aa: CASTSDSYNTEAFF
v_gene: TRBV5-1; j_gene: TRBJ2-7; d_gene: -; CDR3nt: TGCGCCAGCAGCAGCCGGGGAGACCTACGTGAGCAGTACTTC; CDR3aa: CASSSRGDLREQYF
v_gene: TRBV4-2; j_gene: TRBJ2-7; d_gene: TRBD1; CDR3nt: TGTGCCAGCAGTCCGACAGGGAACGAGCAGTACTTC; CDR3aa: CASSPTGNEQYF